Listed here are 20 T cell receptor beta chains from one sample, sequenced in a study of cytomegalovirus exposure and HLA in healthy donors. Primers included in the PCR were 60 Vbeta and 13 Jbeta primers. TCRdb keeps only in-frame clones here, not all; method: immunoSEQ multiplex PCR. In the table there are about 140,000 clones, 80% of which are singletons. Sequenced material: PBMCs. The receptors come from a male donor in good health and CMV-seronegative.

This chain links TRBV5-1 with TRBJ2-7, with D perhaps TRBD1 (5 bases). CDR1 and CDR2 from the germline V gene are SGHRS and YFSETQ. V was clipped by 4 bases and J by 3 bases, with 11 bases between them. This CDR3 comprises 13 residues. The CDR3 protein is CASSLDDSYEQYF. The CDR3 DNA follows: TGCGCCAGCAGCCTGGATGACAGCTACGAGCAGTACTTC.

The chain recombines TRBV6-5 with TRBJ1-6; D not resolved. Per germline, CDR1 MNHEY and CDR2 SVGAGI. The CDR3 spans 16 residues. Deletions cut 4 bases from V and 0 bases from J, with 10 bases between. DNA of the CDR3: TGTGCCAGCAGTTCGAGGGCGAGCTCCTATAATTCACCCCTCCACTTT. Translated: CASSSRASSYNSPLHF.

The CDR3 reads CASSFGTPGETQYF. Here the CDR3 DNA reads TGCGCCAGCAGCTTTGGAACTCCCGGGGAGACCCAGTACTTC. This chain links TRBV5-1 with TRBJ2-5; D gene unclear. The ends were cut back, 2 bases at V and 5 bases at J, with 13 bases in the middle. The CDR3 has 14 residues. Germline V gives CDR1 SGHRS, CDR2 YFSETQ.

V gene TRBV4-3 combines with J gene TRBJ1-1; 11 positions match TRBD1. Germline assignment: CDR1 LGHNA and CDR2 YSLEER. This CDR3 is built from 16 residues. The ends lost 4 bases at V and 5 bases at J; junction bases unmatched: 9. In nucleotides, the CDR3 is TGCGCCAGCAGCCTTTTACCGGGACAGGGGGATACTGAAGCTTTCTTT. This translates into CASSLLPGQGDTEAFF.

This rearrangement joins TRBV4-3 to TRBJ2-1; 9 bases align to TRBD2. In germline, CDR1 is LGHNA, CDR2 YSLEER. This CDR3 comprises 15 residues. Trimming at V came to 4 bases and at J to 2 bases, leaving 3 bases not matched to a gene. The CDR3 DNA is TGCGCCAGCAGCCCGGGGACTAGCCCCTACAATGAGCAGTTCTTC. It codes for CASSPGTSPYNEQFF.

This clone has only one observation. The junction does not match germline at one end; this may be a read error. J is TRBJ2-5 and V is TRBV6-1; 8 bases are a match to TRBD1. This CDR3 spans 14 amino acids. Germline V lookup: CDR1 MNHNS, CDR2 SASEGT. The DNA of the CDR3 is TGTGCCTGCAGCGGACAGGGAGGTTGGGAGACCCAGTACTTC. Encoded protein: CACSGQGGWETQYF.

This chain connects TRBV23-1 to TRBJ2-1, with D perhaps matching TRBD1 (5 bases). TRBV23-1 counts as an open reading frame of uncertain function. Trimming removed 4 bases from V and 2 bases from J, with 9 bases in between. The CDR3 runs to 14 residues. The CDR3 region has the DNA TGCGCCAGCAGTCCAGAAGGGGCCTACAATGAGCAGTTCTTC. Protein product: CASSPEGAYNEQFF.

The chain links TRBV13 to TRBJ1-2; 8 positions match TRBD1. Germline V lookup: CDR1 PRHDT, CDR2 FYEKMQ (reference sequence). V was clipped by 3 bases and J by 1 base; unmatched bases: 4. This CDR3 is built from 15 residues. CDR3 residues: CASSFRDRLNYGYTF. The DNA of the CDR3 is TGTGCCAGCAGCTTCCGGGACAGGCTTAACTATGGCTACACCTTC. Full variable domain (rest looked up from reference TRBV13 and TRBJ1-2): AAGVIQSPRHLIKEKRETATLKCYPIPRHDTVYWYQQGPGQDPQFLISFYEKMQSDKGSIPDRFSAQQFSDYHSELNMSSLELGDSALYFCASSFRDRLNYGYTFGSGTRLTVV.

The chain joins TRBV7-2 to TRBJ2-7, with TRBD2 matching over 7 bases. V trimming: 2 bases; J trimming: 4 bases; junction bases outside the gene matches: 5. Germline lookup yields CDR1 SGHTA and CDR2 FQGNSA. The CDR3 covers 14 residues. The CDR3 bases are TGTGCCAGCAGCTTAAACCGACTAGCTTACGAGCAGTACTTC. It translates to CASSLNRLAYEQYF. The entire variable domain, with the rest obtained from reference TRBV7-2 and TRBJ2-7, is as follows: GAGVSQSPSNKVTEKGKDVELRCDPISGHTALYWYRQSLGQGLEFLIYFQGNSAPDKSGLPSDRFSAERTGGSVSTLTIQRTQQEDSAVYLCASSLNRLAYEQYFGPGTRLTVT.

The V gene is TRBV10-3, the J gene TRBJ2-3, with 9 bases aligning to TRBD2. The ends lost 6 bases at V and 2 bases at J; junction bases unmatched: 6. The CDR3 is 15 residues long. Germline V CDR1 and CDR2: ENHRY, SYGVKD. CDR3 coding DNA: TGTGCCATCAGAGGGAGCGGGGGGCTCACAGATACGCAGTATTTT. It translates to CAIRGSGGLTDTQYF.

The chain has TRBV6-5 and TRBJ1-1; D gene ambiguous. The CDR3 consists of 12 residues. The germline gives CDR1 MNHEY, CDR2 SVGAGI. V lost 5 bases and J lost 11, with 15 bases in between. The CDR3 nucleotides are TGTGCCAGCAGTGACGAGGAGGGTTTGGCTTTCTTT. Its protein is CASSDEEGLAFF.

This clone was observed a few times. The chain carries TRBV6-1 and TRBJ2-3; D is uncertain. With 1 base removed from V and 2 bases from J, the gap between germline ends came to 7 bases. In germline, CDR1 is MNHNS, CDR2 SASEGT. This CDR3 comprises 14 residues. The DNA for the CDR3 is TGTGCCAGCAGTGAAGGTGCGGACACAGATACGCAGTATTTT. Translated, it gives CASSEGADTDTQYF.

V usage is TRBV4-1 and J usage is TRBJ2-3; possible D gene TRBD2, 5 bases. This CDR3 contains 17 residues. The ends were cut back, 1 base at V and 2 bases at J, with 16 bases in the middle. The germline gives CDR1 MGHRA, CDR2 YSYEKL. CDR3 residues: CASSQGKSSGATDTQYF. In DNA form, the CDR3 reads TGCGCCAGCAGCCAAGGAAAGTCAAGCGGCGCCACAGATACGCAGTATTTT.

V gene TRBV19 combines with J gene TRBJ2-7, with D possibly matching TRBD1 (5 bases). CDR3 length equals 15 residues. V lost 1 base and J 3 bases, leaving 13 bases between the germline ends. CDR1 is LNHDA, CDR2 SQIVND, per germline (reference sequence). CDR3 nucleotides: TGTGCCAGTAGTATAGGTCTAGGGGTTAACTACGAGCAGTACTTC. Translation: CASSIGLGVNYEQYF.

This clone was detected only a few times. The genes are TRBV30 and TRBJ2-7; D is possibly TRBD2 (5 bases). CDR1 and CDR2 from the germline V gene are GTSNPN and SVGIG (reference sequence). The V and J ends lost 5 bases and 2 bases respectively, with 10 bases between them. The CDR3 is made up of 12 amino acids. CDR3 sequence: CAWDKRAYEQYF. The CDR3 region has the DNA TGTGCCTGGGACAAGAGGGCCTACGAGCAGTACTTC.

This clone was observed a single time. The genes are TRBV5-6 and TRBJ1-2; no definite D call. The CDR3 covers 13 residues. Germline V gene data show CDR1 as SGHDT and CDR2 as YYEEEE. Trimming removed 1 base from V and 8 bases from J, with 12 bases in between. The CDR3 loop reads CASSLTANRGYTF. The DNA of the CDR3 is TGTGCCAGCAGCTTGACAGCTAACAGAGGCTACACCTTC.

The V call is TRBV30, the J call TRBJ2-7; D perhaps matches TRBD2 (6 bases). The CDR3 covers 14 residues. Germline V CDR1 and CDR2: GTSNPN, SVGIG (reference sequence). Trimming removed 2 bases at V and 0 bases at J, with 11 bases between. CDR3 coding DNA: TGTGCCTGGAGTAGGAGGGGCAGCTCCTACGAGCAGTACTTC. Translating gives CAWSRRGSSYEQYF.

In this sample, this clone turned up once. The chain uses TRBV7-2 and TRBJ2-1, with D possibly TRBD2 on 6 matching bases. Germline values: CDR1 SGHTA, CDR2 FQGNSA. Between the trimmed V and J ends, which lost 5 bases and 5 bases, there was a span of 19 bases. This CDR3 has 16 residues. For the CDR3, the DNA is TGTGCCAGCAGCCACCCGGGCGAGGGACTTAACAATGAGCAGTTCTTC. Protein sequence: CASSHPGEGLNNEQFF.

The chain carries TRBV30 and TRBJ1-3; D ambiguous. Germline V gene data show CDR1 as GTSNPN and CDR2 as SVGIG (reference sequence). This CDR3 spans 13 amino acids. Trimming stripped 2 bases from V and 0 bases from J, with 5 bases between. The CDR3 loop is CAWSLFSGNTIYF. The CDR3, as DNA: TGTGCCTGGAGTCTGTTCTCTGGAAACACCATATATTTT.

V is TRBV9 and J is TRBJ2-7, with a weak D call TRBD2 (6 bases). Trimming pared 0 bases from V and 0 bases from J, leaving 10 bases between. The CDR3 covers 15 residues. Germline CDR1 reads SGDLS; CDR2 reads YYNGEE. This chain's CDR3 is CASSVGDSLSYEQYF. The CDR3 nucleotides are TGTGCCAGCAGCGTAGGGGACTCACTCTCCTACGAGCAGTACTTC.